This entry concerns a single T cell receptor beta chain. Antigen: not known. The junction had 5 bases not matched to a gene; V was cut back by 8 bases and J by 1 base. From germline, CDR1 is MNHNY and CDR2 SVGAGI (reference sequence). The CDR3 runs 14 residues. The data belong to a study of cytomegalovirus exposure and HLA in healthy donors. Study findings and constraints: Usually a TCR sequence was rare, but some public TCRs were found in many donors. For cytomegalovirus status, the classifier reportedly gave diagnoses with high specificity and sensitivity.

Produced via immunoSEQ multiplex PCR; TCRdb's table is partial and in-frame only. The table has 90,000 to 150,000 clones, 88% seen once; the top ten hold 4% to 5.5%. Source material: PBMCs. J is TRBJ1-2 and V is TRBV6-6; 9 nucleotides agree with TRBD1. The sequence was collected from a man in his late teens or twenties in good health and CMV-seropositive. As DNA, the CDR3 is TGTGCCAGCCGGACAGGGGACAGTAACTATGGCTACACCTTC. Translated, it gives CASRTGDSNYGYTF.